This T cell receptor (beta chain) comes out of a study of T cell changes during pregnancy in multiple sclerosis (dated 2019 in TCRdb). Context from the whole study: In women with multiple sclerosis, the researchers looked at how the T cell repertoire shifted as pregnancy progressed.

With respect to this clone: What this receptor recognizes is not known. Qualities for individual bases were not recorded, and no much larger clone is one base off.

The germline V gene supplies CDR1 SGHAT and CDR2 FQNNGV. Germline trimming amounts to 1 base on V and 6 bases on J, with 13 as the count of junction bases outside the gene matches. From the cysteine through the phenylalanine, the CDR3 covers 18 amino acids. The sequence is cut down to CDR3 DNA, 54 bases in frame from base 1. Receptor amplification or capture employed the immunoSEQ multiplex PCR assay. TCRdb obtained this table from immuneACCESS and retained in-frame rearrangements with V and J assigned. These tables miss some clones; where compared with another copy, unresolved V genes account for less than half of the shortfall, and the remainder is unexplained. The sample table records over 65,000 clones; approximately 90% of these occur just once. The ten largest account for over 2% of the sample.

The chain uses TRBV11-2 and TRBJ2-1; a stretch of 9 junction bases matches TRBD2. The receptor comes from a female donor with multiple sclerosis, enrolled in a pregnancy study. Sequenced here: peripheral blood, sampled in the first trimester of pregnancy. The bases read TGTGCCAGCAGCTTAGTGCCCATGGGACTAGCTCAGGGCAATGAGCAGTTCTTC. It specifies CASSLVPMGLAQGNEQFF.